The 8 T cell receptor beta chains listed next were all sequenced from one sample in a study of CD8 T cells in ankylosing spondylitis. TCRdb passed the 5' RACE reads through MiXCR, listing each CDR3 protein once. The sample includes over 150,000 distinct CDR3 sequences, over 10% seen only once; the top ten take approximately 17%. The sample comprised blood, either unsorted or a sorted T cell fraction (not recorded which). These receptors were collected from a male donor with ankylosing spondylitis or in good health (not recorded which).

The chain joins TRBV2 to TRBJ2-7; the D gene is possibly TRBD1 (6 bases). V was shortened by 5 bases and J by 4 bases, with 15 bases between the two germline ends. The CDR3 length is 14 residues. Germline CDR1 and CDR2: SNHLY and FYNNEI. CDR3 sequence reads: CASSQGTGFYEQYF. The CDR3 coding sequence is TGTGCCAGCAGTCAAGGAACAGGGTTTTACGAGCAGTACTTC.

This chain uses TRBV7-9 with TRBJ2-7, with TRBD1 as a possible D gene (6 bases). Germline-derived CDR1 and CDR2 are SEHNR and FQNEAQ (reference sequence). The V and J ends lost 5 bases and 6 bases respectively, with 14 bases between them. The CDR3 contains 13 residues. CDR3 sequence (DNA): TGTGCCAGCAGCCTAGGGGGTAGTAGCGAGCAGTACTTC. It yields the protein CASSLGGSSEQYF.

This chain links TRBV25-1 with TRBJ1-5; 9 nucleotides agree with TRBD1. This CDR3 is 18 amino acids long. Germline V gene lookup returns CDR1 MGHDK and CDR2 SYGVNS. The trim removed 5 bases at V and 0 bases at J, leaving 11 bases unmatched. The DNA for the CDR3 is TGTGCCAGCAGTCCTCAGGAGGACAGGGGCTTTAGCAATCAGCCCCAGCATTTT. Encoded protein: CASSPQEDRGFSNQPQHF.

CDR3 DNA: TGTGCCAGCAGCCAAGTCCCGATGTGGGATCACGGGGAGCTGTTTTTT. This sequence encodes CASSQVPMWDHGELFF. V and J are TRBV3-1 and TRBJ2-2; no clear D gene. The CDR3 has 16 residues. Germline V gene lookup returns CDR1 LGHDT and CDR2 YNNKEL (reference sequence). With 1 base removed from V and 7 bases from J, the gap between germline ends came to 16 bases.

This clonotype appeared a few times. The gene calls are TRBV4-1 and TRBJ1-1; D uncertain. Germline V gene sequence: CDR1 MGHRA, CDR2 YSYEKL. V was pared by 7 bases and J by 3 bases, with 6 bases between. The CDR3 loop spans 11 amino acids. Written as DNA, the CDR3 is TGCGCCAGCACCCGGGACACTGAAGCTTTCTTT. Amino acid sequence: CASTRDTEAFF.

This clonotype was seen repeatedly, ten times or more. One end of the junction is discordant with germline, which a read error may explain. The chain is built from TRBV5-1 and TRBJ2-7, with 10 bases lining up with TRBD1. This CDR3 region has 14 residues. Germline V gives CDR1 SGHRS, CDR2 YFSETQ. For the CDR3, the DNA is TGTGCCAGCAGCCCAGGACAGGGGGCCTACGAGCAGTACTTC. Amino acids: CASSPGQGAYEQYF.

This clonotype was seen a few times. This chain links TRBV5-1 with TRBJ2-1, with 12 bases lining up with TRBD2. This CDR3 has 20 amino acids. V trimming: 5 bases; J trimming: 0 bases; junction bases outside the gene matches: 15. CDR1 SGHRS and CDR2 YFSETQ come from the germline V gene. The CDR3 protein is CASRPNTGLAGLSSYNEQFF. In DNA form, the CDR3 reads TGCGCCAGCAGGCCTAATACGGGACTAGCGGGTCTGAGCTCCTACAATGAGCAGTTCTTC.

In its sample, this clonotype was seen many times. This chain connects TRBV27 to TRBJ2-7, with TRBD1 matching 10 bases. This CDR3 has 15 amino acids. Looked up from germline, CDR1 is MNHEY and CDR2 is SMNVEV (reference sequence). V shed 5 bases, J shed 6 bases, and the junction held 10 bases outside the gene matches. CDR3 sequence reads: CASSHHRDRGGEQYF. CDR3 nucleotide sequence: TGTGCCAGCAGTCACCATAGGGACAGGGGTGGCGAGCAGTACTTC.